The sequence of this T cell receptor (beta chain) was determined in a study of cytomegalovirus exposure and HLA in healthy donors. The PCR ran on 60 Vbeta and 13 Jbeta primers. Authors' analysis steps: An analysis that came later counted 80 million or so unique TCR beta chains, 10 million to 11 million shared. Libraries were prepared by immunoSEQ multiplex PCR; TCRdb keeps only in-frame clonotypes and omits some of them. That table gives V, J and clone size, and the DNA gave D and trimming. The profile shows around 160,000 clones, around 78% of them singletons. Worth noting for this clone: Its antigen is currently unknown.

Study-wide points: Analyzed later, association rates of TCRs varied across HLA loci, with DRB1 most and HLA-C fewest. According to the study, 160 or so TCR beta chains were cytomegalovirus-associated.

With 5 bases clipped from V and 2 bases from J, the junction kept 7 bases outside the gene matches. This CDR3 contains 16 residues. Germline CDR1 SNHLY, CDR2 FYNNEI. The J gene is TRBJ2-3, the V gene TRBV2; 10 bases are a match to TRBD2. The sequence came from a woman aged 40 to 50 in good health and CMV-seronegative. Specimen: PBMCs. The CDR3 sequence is CASSPGLAAITDTQYF. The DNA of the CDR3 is TGTGCCAGCAGTCCTGGACTAGCGGCCATCACAGATACGCAGTATTTT. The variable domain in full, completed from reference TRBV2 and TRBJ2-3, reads EPEVTQTPSHQVTQMGQEVILRCVPISNHLYFYWYRQILGQKVEFLVSFYNNEISEKSEIFDDQFSVERPDGSNFTLKIRSTKLEDSAMYFCASSPGLAAITDTQYFGPGTRLTVL.